This T cell receptor (beta chain) was observed in a study of cytomegalovirus exposure and HLA in healthy donors. The germline CDR1 and CDR2 sequences are LNHDA and SQIVND (reference sequence). This CDR3 contains 14 residues. Trimming at V came to 6 bases and at J to 7 bases, leaving 8 bases not matched to a gene. 60 Vbeta and 13 Jbeta primers were used in PCR. The table came from immunoSEQ multiplex PCR; TCRdb's copy has only in-frame clones and leaves some out. The repertoire includes around 200,000 clones, almost 75% of them detected once, and 2.5% to 4% sits in the top ten. While unrecorded immune exposures were likely, the donors were nominally healthy when sampled.

This TCR derives from a woman in her 30s in good health and CMV-seropositive. The material sequenced was PBMCs. This rearrangement joins TRBV19 to TRBJ2-1; 8 bases fit TRBD2. As DNA, the CDR3 is TGTGCCAGTAGGCGGGGGGTTCAAGTAAATGAGCAGTTCTTC. This translates into CASRRGVQVNEQFF.